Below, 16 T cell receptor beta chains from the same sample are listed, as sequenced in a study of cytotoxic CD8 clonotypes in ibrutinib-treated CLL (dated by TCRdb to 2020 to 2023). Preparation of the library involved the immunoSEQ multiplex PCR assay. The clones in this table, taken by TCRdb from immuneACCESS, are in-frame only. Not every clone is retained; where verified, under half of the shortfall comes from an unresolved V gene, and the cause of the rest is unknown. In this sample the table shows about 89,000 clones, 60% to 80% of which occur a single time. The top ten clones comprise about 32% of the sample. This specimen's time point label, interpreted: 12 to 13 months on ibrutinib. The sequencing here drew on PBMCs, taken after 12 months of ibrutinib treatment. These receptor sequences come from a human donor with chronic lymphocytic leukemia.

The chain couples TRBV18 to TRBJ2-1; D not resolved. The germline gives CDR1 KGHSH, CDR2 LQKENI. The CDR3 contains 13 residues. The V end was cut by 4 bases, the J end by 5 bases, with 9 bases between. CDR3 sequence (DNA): TGTGCCAGCTCACGAAAGGACGACAATGAGCAGTTCTTC. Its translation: CASSRKDDNEQFF.

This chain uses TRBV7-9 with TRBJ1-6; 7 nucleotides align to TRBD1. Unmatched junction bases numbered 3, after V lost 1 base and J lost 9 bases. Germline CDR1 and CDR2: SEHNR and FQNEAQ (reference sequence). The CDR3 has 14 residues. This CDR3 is CASSLGQGPSPLHF. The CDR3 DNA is TGTGCCAGCAGCTTAGGACAGGGCCCTTCACCCCTCCACTTT.

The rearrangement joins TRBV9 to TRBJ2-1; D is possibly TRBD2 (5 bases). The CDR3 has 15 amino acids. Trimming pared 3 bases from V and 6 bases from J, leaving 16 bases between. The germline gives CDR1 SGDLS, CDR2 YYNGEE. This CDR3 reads CASSAQARLANEQFF. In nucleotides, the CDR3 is TGTGCCAGCAGCGCCCAGGCTCGTCTAGCCAATGAGCAGTTCTTC. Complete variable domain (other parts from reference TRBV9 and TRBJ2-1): DSGVTQTPKHLITATGQRVTLRCSPRSGDLSVYWYQQSLDQGLQFLIQYYNGEERAKGNILERFSAQQFPDLHSELNLSSLELGDSALYFCASSAQARLANEQFFGPGTRLTVL.

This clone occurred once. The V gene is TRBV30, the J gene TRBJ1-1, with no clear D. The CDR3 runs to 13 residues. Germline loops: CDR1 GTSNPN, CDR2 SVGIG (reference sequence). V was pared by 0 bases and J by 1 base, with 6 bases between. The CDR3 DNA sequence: TGTGCCTGGAGTGTTCTTAAGAACACTGAAGCTTTCTTT. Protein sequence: CAWSVLKNTEAFF.

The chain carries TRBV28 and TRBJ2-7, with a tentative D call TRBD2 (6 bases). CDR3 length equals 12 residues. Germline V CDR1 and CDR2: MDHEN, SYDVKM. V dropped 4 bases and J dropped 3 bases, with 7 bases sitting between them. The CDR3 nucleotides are TGTGCCAGCAGTTGGGGGGTCTACGAGCAGTACTTC. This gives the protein CASSWGVYEQYF.

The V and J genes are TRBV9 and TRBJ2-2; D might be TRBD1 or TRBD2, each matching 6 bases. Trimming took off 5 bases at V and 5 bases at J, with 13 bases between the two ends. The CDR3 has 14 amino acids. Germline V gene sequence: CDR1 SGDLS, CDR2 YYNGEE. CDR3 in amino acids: CASRNGGGTGELFF. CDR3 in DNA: TGTGCCAGCAGGAACGGGGGCGGAACCGGGGAGCTGTTTTTT.

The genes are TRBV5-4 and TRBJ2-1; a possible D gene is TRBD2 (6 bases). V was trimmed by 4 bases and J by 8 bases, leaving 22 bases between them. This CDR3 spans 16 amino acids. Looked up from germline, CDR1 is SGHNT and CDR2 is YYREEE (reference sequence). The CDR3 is CASSPSGGRIADEQFF. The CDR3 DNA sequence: TGTGCCAGCAGCCCATCCGGGGGACGGATTGCCGATGAGCAGTTCTTC.

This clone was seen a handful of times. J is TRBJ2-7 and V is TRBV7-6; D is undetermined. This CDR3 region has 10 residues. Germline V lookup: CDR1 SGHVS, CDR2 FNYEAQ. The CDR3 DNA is TGTGTTACATGCGGCAGCGAGCAGTACTTC. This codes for CVTCGSEQYF.

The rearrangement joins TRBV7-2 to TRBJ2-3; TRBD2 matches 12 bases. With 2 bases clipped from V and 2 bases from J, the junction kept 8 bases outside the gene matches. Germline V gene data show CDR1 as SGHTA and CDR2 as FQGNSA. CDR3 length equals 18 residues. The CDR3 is CASSLWASGGDITDTQYF. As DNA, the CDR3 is TGTGCCAGCAGCTTATGGGCTAGCGGGGGGGATATCACAGATACGCAGTATTTT.

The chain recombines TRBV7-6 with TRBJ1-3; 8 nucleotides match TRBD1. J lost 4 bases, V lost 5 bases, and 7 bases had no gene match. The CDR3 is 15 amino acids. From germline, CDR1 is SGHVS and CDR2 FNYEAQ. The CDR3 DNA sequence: TGTGCCAGCAGCCATCGACAGGGGTTCGGAAACACCATATATTTT. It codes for CASSHRQGFGNTIYF.

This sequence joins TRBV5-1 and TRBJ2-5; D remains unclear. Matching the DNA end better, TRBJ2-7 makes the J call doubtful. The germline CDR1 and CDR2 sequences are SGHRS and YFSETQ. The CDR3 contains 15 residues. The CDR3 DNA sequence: TGCGCCAGCAGCTCCTCGACACAAGCCCTCTACGAGCAGTACTTC. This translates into CASSSSTQALYEQYF.

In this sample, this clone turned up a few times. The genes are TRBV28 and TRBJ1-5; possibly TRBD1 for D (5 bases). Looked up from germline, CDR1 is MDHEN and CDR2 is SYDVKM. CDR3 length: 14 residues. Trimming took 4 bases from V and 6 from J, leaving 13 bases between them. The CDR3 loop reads CASSSPAGTQPQHF. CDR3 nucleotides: TGTGCCAGCAGTTCCCCCGCAGGGACTCAGCCCCAGCATTTT.

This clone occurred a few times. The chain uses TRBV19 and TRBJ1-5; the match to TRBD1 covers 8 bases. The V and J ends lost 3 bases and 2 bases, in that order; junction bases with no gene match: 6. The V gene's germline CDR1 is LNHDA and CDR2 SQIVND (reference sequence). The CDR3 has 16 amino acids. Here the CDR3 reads CASSMWQGAGNQPQHF. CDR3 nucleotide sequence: TGTGCCAGTAGTATGTGGCAGGGGGCAGGCAATCAGCCCCAGCATTTT. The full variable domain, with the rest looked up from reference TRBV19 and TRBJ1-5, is DGGITQSPKYLFRKEGQNVTLSCEQNLNHDAMYWYRQDPGQGLRLIYYSQIVNDFQKGDIAEGYSVSREKKESFPLTVTSAQKNPTAFYLCASSMWQGAGNQPQHFGDGTRLSIL.

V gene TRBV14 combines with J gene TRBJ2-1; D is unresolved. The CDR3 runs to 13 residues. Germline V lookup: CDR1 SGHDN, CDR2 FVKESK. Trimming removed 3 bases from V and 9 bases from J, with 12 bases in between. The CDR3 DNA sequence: TGTGCCAGCAGCCAGTACCCGGGTGGTGAGCAGTTCTTC. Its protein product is CASSQYPGGEQFF.

CDR3 bases: TGTGCCAGCAGAAAGGGGGCCGGCACCGGGGAGCTGTTTTTT. Translation gives CASRKGAGTGELFF. The chain carries TRBV6-5 and TRBJ2-2; TRBD1 matches at 7 bases. Germline CDR1 reads MNHEY; CDR2 reads SVGAGI. The CDR3 extends over 14 amino acids. The V segment lost 6 bases and the J segment 4 bases; nucleotides outside the gene matches: 5.

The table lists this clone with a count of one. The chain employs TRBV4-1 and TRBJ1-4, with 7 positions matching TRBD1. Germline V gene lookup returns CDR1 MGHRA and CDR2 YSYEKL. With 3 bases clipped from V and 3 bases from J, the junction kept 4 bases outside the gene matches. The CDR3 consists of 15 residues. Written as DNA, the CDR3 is TGCGCCAGCAGCCACCTGACAGGGTCTAATGAAAAACTGTTTTTT. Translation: CASSHLTGSNEKLFF.